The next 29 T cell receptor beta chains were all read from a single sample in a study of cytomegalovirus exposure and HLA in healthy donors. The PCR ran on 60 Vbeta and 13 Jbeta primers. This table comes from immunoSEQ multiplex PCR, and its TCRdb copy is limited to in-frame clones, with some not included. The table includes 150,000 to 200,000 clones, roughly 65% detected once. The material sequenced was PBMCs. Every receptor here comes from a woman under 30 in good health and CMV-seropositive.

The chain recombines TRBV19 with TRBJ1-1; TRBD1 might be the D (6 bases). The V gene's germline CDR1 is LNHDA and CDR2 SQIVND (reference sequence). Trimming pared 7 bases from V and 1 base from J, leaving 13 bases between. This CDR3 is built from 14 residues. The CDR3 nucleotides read TGTGCCAGTAATACAGGGAATGAGAACACTGAAGCTTTCTTT. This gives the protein CASNTGNENTEAFF.

This CDR3 is CASSYSLAGGEDTQYF. CDR3 sequence (DNA): TGTGCCAGCAGTTATAGTCTAGCGGGAGGAGAAGATACGCAGTATTTT. The rearrangement uses TRBV6-6 and TRBJ2-3, with TRBD2 identical over 11 bases. V dropped 3 bases and J dropped 5; count of bases not matched to a gene: 7. The CDR3 runs 16 residues. Germline V gives CDR1 MNHNY, CDR2 SVGAGI (reference sequence).

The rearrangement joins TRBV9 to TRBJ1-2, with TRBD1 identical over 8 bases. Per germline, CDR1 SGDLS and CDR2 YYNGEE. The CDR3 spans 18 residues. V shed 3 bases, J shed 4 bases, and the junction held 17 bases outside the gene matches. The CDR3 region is CASSDRTKDRGSGYGYTF. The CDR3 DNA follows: TGTGCCAGCAGCGATCGGACAAAAGACAGGGGATCGGGCTATGGCTACACCTTC.

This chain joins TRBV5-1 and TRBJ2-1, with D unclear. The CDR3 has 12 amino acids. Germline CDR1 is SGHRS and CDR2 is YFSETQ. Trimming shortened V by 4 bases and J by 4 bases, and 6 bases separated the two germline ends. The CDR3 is CASSHNYNEQFF. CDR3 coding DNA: TGCGCCAGCAGCCACAATTACAATGAGCAGTTCTTC.

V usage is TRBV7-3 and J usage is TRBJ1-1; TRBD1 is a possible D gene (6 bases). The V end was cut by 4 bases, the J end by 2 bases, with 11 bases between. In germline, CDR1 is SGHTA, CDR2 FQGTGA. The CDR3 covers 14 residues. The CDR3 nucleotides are TGTGCCAGCAGCTCAGGGGACGGAAACACTGAAGCTTTCTTT. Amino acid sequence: CASSSGDGNTEAFF. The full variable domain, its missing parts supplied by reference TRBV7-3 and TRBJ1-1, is GAGVSQTPSNKVTEKGKYVELRCDPISGHTALYWYRQSLGQGPEFLIYFQGTGAADDSGLPNDRFFAVRPEGSVSTLKIQRTERGDSAVYLCASSSGDGNTEAFFGQGTRLTVV.

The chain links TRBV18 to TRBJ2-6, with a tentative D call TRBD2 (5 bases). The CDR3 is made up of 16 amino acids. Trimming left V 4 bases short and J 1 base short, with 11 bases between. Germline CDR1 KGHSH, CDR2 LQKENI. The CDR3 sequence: CASSRAGLSGANVLTF. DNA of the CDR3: TGTGCCAGCTCACGGGCGGGTCTATCTGGGGCCAACGTCCTGACTTTC.

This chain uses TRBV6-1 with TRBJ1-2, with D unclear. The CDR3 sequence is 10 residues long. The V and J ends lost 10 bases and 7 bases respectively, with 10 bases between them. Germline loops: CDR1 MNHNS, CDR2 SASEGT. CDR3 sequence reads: CANPGGGYTF. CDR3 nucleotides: TGTGCCAACCCGGGTGGTGGCTACACCTTC.

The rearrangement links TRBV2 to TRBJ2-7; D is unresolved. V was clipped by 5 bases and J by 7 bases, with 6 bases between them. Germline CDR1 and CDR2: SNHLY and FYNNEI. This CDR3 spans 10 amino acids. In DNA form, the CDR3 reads TGTGCCAGCAGTCTTGTAGAGCAGTACTTC. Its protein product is CASSLVEQYF.

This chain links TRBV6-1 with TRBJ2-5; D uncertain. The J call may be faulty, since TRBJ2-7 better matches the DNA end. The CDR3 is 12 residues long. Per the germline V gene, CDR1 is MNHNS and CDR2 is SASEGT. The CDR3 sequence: CASSGWAYEQYF. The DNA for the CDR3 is TGTGCCAGCAGTGGATGGGCCTACGAGCAGTACTTC.

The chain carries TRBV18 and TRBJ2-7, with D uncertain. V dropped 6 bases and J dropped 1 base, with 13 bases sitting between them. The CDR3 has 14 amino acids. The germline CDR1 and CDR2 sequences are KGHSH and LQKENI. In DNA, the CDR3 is TGTGCCAGCTCTCCCCTTACATTTTCCTACGAGCAGTACTTC. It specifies CASSPLTFSYEQYF.

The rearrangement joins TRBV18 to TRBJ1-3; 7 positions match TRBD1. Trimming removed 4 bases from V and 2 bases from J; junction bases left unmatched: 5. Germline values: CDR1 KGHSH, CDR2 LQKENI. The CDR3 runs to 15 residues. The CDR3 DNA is TGTGCCAGCTCACAGACGACAGGGACTGGAAACACCATATATTTT. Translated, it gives CASSQTTGTGNTIYF.

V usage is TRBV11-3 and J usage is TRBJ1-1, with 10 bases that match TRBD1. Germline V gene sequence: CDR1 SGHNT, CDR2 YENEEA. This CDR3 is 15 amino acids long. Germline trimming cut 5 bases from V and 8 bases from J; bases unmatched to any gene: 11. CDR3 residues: CASSHGDRGGMEAFF. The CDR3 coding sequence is TGTGCCAGCAGCCATGGGGACAGGGGAGGGATGGAAGCTTTCTTT.

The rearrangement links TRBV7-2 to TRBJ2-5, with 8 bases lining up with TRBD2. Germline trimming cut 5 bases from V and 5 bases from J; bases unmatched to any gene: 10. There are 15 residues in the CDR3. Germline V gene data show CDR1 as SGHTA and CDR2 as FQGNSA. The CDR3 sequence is CASSPRGGGMETQYF. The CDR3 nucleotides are TGTGCCAGCAGCCCCCGGGGCGGGGGGATGGAGACCCAGTACTTC.

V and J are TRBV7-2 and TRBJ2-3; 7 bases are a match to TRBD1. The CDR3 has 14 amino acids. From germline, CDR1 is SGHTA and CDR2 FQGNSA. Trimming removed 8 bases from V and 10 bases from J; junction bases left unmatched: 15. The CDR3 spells CASGSLGWDRAQYF. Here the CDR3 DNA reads TGTGCCAGCGGTAGCTTAGGTTGGGACAGAGCGCAGTATTTT.

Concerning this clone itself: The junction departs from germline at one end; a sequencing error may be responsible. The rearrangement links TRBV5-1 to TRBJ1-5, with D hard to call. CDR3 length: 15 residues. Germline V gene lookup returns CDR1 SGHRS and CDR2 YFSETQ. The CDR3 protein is CASSLGAQEREPQHF. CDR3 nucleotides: TGCGCCAGCAGCTTGGGGGCGCAGGAACGCGAGCCTCAGCATTTT.

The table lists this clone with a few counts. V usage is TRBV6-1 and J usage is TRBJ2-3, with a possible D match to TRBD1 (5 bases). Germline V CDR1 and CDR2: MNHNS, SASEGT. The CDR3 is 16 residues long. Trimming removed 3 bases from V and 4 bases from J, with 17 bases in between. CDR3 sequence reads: CASSEFGHISPDTQYF. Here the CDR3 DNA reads TGTGCCAGCAGTGAGTTCGGACACATAAGCCCAGATACGCAGTATTTT.

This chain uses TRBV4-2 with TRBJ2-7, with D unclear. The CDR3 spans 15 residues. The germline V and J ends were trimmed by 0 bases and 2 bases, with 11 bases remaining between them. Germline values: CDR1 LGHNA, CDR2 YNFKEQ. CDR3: CASSQDTAPTYEQYF. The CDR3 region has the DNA TGTGCCAGCAGCCAAGATACCGCGCCCACCTACGAGCAGTACTTC.

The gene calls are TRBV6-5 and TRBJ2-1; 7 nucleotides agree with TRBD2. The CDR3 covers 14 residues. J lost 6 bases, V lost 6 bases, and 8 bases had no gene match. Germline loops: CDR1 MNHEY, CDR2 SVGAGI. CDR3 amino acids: CASRAGGLGNEQFF. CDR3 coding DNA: TGTGCCAGCAGGGCCGGGGGGTTAGGCAATGAGCAGTTCTTC.

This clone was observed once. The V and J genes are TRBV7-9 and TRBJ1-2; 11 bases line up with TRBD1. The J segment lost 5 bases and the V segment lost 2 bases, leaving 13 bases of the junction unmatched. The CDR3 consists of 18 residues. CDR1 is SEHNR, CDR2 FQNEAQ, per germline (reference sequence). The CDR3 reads CASSLPAGTGGLLYGYTF. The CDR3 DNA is TGTGCCAGCAGCTTACCAGCCGGGACAGGGGGGTTATTATATGGCTACACCTTC.

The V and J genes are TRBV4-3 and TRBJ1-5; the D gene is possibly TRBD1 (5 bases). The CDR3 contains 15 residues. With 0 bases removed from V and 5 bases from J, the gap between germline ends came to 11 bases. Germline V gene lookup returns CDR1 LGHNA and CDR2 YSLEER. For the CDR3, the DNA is TGCGCCAGCAGCCAAGATCTAGGGACTGATCAGCCCCAGCATTTT. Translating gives CASSQDLGTDQPQHF.

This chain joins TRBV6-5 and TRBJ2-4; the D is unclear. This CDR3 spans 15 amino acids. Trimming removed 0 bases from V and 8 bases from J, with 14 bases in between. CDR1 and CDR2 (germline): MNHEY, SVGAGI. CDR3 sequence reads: CASSYSNLYRDIQYF. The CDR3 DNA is TGTGCCAGCAGTTACTCGAACCTCTATCGCGACATTCAGTACTTC.

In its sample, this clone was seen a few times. The CDR3 nucleotides read TGTGCCTGGAGTGTGAGGGGGCAACAGCCCCAGCATTTT. It translates to CAWSVRGQQPQHF. This rearrangement joins TRBV30 to TRBJ1-5; TRBD1 agrees at 7 bases. V was clipped by 0 bases and J by 7 bases; unmatched bases: 3. Germline V gene lookup returns CDR1 GTSNPN and CDR2 SVGIG (reference sequence). This CDR3 spans 13 amino acids.

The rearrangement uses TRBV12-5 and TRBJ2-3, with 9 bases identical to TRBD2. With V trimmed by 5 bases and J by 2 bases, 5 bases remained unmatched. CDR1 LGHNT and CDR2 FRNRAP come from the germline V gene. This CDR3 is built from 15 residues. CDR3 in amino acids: CASGTLAGSTDTQYF. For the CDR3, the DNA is TGTGCTAGTGGTACCCTAGCGGGATCCACAGATACGCAGTATTTT.

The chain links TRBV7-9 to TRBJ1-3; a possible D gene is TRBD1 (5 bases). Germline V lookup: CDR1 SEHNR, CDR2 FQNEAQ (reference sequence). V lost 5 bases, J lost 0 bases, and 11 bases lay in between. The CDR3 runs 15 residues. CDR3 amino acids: CASSVWGSSGNTIYF. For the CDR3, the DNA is TGTGCCAGCAGCGTCTGGGGCAGCTCTGGAAACACCATATATTTT.

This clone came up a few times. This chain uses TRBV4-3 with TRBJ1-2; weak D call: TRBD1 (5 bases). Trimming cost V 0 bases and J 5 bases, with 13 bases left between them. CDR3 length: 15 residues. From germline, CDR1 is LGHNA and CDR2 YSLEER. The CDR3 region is CASSQDSQGLYGYTF. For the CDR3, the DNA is TGCGCCAGCAGCCAAGATTCCCAGGGTCTTTATGGCTACACCTTC.

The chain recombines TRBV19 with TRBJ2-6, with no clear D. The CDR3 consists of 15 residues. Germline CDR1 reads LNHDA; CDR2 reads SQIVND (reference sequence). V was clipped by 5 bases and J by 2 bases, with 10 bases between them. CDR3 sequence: CASSSMAPGANVLTF. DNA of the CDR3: TGTGCCAGTAGTTCCATGGCTCCTGGGGCCAACGTCCTGACTTTC.

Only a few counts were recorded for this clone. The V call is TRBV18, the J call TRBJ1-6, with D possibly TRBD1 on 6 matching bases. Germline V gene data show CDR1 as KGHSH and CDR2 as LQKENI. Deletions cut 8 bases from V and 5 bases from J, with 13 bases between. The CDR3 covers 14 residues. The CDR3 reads CASGRDNDNSPLHF. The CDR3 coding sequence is TGTGCCAGCGGCCGGGACAACGATAATTCACCCCTCCACTTT.

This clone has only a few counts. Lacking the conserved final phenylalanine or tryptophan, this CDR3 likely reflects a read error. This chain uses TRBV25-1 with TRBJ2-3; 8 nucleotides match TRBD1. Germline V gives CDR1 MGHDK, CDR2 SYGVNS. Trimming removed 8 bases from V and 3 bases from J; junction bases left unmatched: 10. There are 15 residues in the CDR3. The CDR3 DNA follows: TGTGCCAGCCACCCCTACAGGGGGAGGACAGATACGCAGTATGTT. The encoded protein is CASHPYRGRTDTQYV.

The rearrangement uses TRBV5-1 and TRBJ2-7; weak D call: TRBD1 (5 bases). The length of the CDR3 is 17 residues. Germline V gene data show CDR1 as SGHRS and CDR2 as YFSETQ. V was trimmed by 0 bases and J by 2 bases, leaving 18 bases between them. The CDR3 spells CASSLVGVAQPPYEQYF. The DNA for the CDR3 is TGCGCCAGCAGCTTGGTAGGGGTTGCACAACCTCCCTACGAGCAGTACTTC.